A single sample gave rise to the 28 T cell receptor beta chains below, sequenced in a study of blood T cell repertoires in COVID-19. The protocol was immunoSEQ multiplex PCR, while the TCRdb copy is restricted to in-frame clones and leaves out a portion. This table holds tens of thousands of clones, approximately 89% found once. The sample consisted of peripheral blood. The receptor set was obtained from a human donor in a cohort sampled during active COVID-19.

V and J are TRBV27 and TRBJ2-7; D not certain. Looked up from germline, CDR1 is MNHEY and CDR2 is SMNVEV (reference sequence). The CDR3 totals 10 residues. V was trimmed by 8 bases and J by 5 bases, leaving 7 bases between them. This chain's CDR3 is CASVPDEQYF. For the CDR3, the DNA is TGTGCCAGCGTTCCCGACGAGCAGTACTTC.

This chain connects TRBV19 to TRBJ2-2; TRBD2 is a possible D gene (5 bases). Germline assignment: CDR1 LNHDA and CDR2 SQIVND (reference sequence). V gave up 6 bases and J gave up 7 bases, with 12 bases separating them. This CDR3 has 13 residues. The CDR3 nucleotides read TGTGCCAGTAGCAAGGGAGCCGGCGGGGAGCTGTTTTTT. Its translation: CASSKGAGGELFF.

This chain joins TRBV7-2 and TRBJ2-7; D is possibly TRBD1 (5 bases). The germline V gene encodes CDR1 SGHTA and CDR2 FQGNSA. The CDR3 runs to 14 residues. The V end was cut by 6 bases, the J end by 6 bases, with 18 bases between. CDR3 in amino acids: CASRPGSAVGEQYF. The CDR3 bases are TGTGCCAGCAGGCCAGGGTCAGCCGTGGGCGAGCAGTACTTC. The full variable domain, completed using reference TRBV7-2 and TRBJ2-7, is GAGVSQSPSNKVTEKGKDVELRCDPISGHTALYWYRQSLGQGLEFLIYFQGNSAPDKSGLPSDRFSAERTGGSVSTLTIQRTQQEDSAVYLCASRPGSAVGEQYFGPGTRLTVT.

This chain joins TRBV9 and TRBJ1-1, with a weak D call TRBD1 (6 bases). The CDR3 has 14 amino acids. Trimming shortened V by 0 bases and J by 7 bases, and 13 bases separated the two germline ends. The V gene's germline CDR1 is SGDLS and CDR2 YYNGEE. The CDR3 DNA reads TGTGCCAGCAGCGTAGTAGGCCAGGGGAGTGAAGCTTTCTTT. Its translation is CASSVVGQGSEAFF.

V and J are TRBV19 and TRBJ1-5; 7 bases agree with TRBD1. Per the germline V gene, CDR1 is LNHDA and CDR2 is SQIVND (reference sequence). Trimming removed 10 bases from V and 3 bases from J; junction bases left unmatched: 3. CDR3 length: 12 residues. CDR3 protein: CATGQDNQPQHF. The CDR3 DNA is TGTGCCACCGGACAGGACAATCAGCCCCAGCATTTT.

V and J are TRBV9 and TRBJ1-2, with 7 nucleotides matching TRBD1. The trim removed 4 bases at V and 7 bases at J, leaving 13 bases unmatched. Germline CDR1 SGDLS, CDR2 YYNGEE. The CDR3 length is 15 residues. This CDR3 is CASSPRTGSLLGYTF. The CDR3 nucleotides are TGTGCCAGCAGCCCTAGGACAGGTTCTCTCCTTGGCTACACCTTC.

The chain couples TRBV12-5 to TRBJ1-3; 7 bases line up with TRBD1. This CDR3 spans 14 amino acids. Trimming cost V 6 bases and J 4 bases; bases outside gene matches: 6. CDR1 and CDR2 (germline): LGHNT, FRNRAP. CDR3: CASGTGAKGNTIYF. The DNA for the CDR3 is TGTGCTAGTGGAACAGGGGCGAAAGGAAACACCATATATTTT.

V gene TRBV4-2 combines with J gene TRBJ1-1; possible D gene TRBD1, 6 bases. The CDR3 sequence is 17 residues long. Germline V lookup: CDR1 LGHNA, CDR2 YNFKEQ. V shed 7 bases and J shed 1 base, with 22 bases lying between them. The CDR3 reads CASTRTARGVGNTEAFF. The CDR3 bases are TGTGCCAGCACGAGGACAGCCCGGGGGGTTGGGAACACTGAAGCTTTCTTT.

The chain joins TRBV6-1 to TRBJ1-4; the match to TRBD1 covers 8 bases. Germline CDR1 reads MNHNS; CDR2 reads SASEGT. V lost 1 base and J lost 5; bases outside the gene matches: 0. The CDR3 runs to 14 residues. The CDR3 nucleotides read TGTGCCAGCAGTGAAGGGACAGGGAATGAAAAACTGTTTTTT. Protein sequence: CASSEGTGNEKLFF.

The CDR3 nucleotides are TGTGCCAGCAGTTACTCGAATAGGGGGAACACTGAAGCTTTCTTT. Residues: CASSYSNRGNTEAFF. This chain joins TRBV6-5 and TRBJ1-1; a possible D gene is TRBD1 (5 bases). Trimming took off 0 bases at V and 1 base at J, with 9 bases between the two ends. Germline V gene data show CDR1 as MNHEY and CDR2 as SVGAGI. The CDR3 runs to 15 residues.

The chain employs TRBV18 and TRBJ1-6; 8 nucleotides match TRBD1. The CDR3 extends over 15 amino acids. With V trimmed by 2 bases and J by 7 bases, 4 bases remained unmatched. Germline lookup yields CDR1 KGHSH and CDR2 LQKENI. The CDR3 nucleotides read TGTGCCAGCTCACCAGGGACAGGTCGGAATTCACCCCTCCACTTT. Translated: CASSPGTGRNSPLHF.

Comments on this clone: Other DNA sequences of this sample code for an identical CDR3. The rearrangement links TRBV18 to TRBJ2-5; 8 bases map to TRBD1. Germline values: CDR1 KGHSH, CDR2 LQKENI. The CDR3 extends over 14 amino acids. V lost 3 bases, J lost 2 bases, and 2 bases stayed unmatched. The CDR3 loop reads CASSPRTGQETQYF. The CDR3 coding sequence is TGTGCCAGCTCACCCCGGACAGGGCAAGAGACCCAGTACTTC.

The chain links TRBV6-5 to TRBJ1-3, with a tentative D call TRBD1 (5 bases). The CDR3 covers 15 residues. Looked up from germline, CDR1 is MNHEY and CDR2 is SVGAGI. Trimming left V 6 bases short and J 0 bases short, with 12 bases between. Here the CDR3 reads CASRNDRSSGNTIYF. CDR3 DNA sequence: TGTGCCAGCAGGAACGACAGAAGCTCTGGAAACACCATATATTTT.

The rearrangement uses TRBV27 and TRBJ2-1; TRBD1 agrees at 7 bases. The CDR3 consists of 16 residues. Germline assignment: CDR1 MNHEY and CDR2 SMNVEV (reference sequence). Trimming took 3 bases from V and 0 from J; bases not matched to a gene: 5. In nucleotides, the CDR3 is TGTGCCAGCAGTTTGACAGGGCCCGGCTCCTACAATGAGCAGTTCTTC. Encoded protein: CASSLTGPGSYNEQFF.

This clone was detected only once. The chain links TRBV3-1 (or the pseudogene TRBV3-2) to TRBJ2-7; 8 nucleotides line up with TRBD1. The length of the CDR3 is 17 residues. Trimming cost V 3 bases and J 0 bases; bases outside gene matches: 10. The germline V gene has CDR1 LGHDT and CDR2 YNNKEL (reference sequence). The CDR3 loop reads CASSQIASGTGSYEQYF. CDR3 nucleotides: TGTGCCAGCAGCCAGATAGCCTCCGGGACAGGCTCCTACGAGCAGTACTTC.

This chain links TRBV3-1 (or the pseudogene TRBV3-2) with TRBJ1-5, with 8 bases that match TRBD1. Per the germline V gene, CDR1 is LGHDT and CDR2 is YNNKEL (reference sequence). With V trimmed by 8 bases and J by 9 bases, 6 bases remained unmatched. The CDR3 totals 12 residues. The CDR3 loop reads CASGQGPGPQHF. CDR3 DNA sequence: TGTGCCAGCGGACAGGGCCCAGGGCCCCAGCATTTT.

CDR3: CASTENQGSNGPQHF. DNA of the CDR3: TGTGCCAGCACCGAGAACCAGGGCTCGAATGGGCCCCAGCATTTT. This chain joins TRBV7-2 and TRBJ1-5, with D possibly TRBD1 on 5 matching bases. This CDR3 is built from 15 residues. V lost 7 bases, J lost 9 bases, and 22 bases lay in between. Germline V gives CDR1 SGHTA, CDR2 FQGNSA.

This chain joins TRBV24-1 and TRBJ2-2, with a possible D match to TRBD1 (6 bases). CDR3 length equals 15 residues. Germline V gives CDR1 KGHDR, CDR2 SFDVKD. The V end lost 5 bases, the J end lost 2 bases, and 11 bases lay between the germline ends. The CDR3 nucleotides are TGTGCCACCAGTGGAGGGGGTCTAAACACCGGGGAGCTGTTTTTT. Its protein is CATSGGGLNTGELFF.

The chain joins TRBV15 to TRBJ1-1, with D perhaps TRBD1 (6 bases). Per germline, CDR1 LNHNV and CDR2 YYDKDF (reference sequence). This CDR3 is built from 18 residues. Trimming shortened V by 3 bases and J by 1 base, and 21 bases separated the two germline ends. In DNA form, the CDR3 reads TGTGCCACCAGCAGGGCCACCCTCCGGGGCAGGGGGAACACTGAAGCTTTCTTT. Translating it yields CATSRATLRGRGNTEAFF.

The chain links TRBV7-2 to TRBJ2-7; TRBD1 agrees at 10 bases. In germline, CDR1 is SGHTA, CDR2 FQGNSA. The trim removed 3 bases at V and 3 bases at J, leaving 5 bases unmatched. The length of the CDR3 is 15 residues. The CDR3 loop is CASSLGQGIFYEQYF. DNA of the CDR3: TGTGCCAGCAGCTTGGGACAGGGGATATTCTACGAGCAGTACTTC.

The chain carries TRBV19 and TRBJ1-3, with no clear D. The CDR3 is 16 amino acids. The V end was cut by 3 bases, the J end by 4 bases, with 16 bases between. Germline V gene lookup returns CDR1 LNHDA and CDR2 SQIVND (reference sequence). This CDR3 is CASSIPYQVNGNTIYF. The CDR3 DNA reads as TGTGCCAGTAGTATTCCTTACCAGGTGAACGGAAACACCATATATTTT.

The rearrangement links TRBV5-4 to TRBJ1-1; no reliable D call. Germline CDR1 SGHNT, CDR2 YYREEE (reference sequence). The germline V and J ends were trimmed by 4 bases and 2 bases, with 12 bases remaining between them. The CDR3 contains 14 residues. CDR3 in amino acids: CASSAVRDNTEAFF. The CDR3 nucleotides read TGTGCCAGCAGCGCGGTTCGGGATAACACTGAAGCTTTCTTT.

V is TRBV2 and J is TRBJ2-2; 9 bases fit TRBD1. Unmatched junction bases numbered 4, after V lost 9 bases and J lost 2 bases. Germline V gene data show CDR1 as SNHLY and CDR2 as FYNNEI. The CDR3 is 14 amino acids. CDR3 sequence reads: CASQGQGNTGELFF. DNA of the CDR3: TGTGCCAGTCAGGGACAGGGAAACACCGGGGAGCTGTTTTTT.

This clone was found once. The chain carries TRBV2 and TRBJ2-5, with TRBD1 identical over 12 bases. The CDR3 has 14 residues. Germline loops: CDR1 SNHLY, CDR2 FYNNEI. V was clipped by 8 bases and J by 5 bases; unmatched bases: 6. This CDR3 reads CASFWDRGRETQYF. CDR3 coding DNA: TGTGCCAGCTTCTGGGACAGGGGGCGGGAGACCCAGTACTTC.

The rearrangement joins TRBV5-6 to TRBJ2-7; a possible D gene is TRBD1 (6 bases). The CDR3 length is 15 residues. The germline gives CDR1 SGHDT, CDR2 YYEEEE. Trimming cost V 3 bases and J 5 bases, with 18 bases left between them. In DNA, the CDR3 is TGTGCCAGCAGCTCCAACAGGGTTTTTAGCGACGAGCAGTACTTC. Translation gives CASSSNRVFSDEQYF. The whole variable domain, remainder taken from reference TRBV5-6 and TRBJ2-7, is DAGVTQSPTHLIKTRGQQVTLRCSPKSGHDTVSWYQQALGQGPQFIFQYYEEEERQRGNFPDRFSGHQFPNYSSELNVNALLLGDSALYLCASSSNRVFSDEQYFGPGTRLTVT.

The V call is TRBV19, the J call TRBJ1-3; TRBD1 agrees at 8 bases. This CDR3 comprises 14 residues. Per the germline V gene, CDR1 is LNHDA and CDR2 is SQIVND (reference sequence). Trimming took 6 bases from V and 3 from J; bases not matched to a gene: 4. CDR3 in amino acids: CASRSGTGGNTIYF. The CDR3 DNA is TGTGCCAGTAGGAGCGGGACAGGTGGAAACACCATATATTTT.

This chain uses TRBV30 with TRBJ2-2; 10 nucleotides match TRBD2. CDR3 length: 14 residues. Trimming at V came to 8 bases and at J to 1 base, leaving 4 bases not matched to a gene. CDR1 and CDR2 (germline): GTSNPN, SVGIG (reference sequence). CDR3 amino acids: CAQKRGGNTGELFF. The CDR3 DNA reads TGTGCCCAAAAGCGGGGGGGGAACACCGGGGAGCTGTTTTTT. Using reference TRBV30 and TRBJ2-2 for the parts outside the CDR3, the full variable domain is SQTIHQWPATLVQPVGSPLSLECTVEGTSNPNLYWYRQAAGRGLQLLFYSVGIGQISSEVPQNLSASRPQDRQFILSSKKLLLSDSGFYLCAQKRGGNTGELFFGEGSRLTVL.

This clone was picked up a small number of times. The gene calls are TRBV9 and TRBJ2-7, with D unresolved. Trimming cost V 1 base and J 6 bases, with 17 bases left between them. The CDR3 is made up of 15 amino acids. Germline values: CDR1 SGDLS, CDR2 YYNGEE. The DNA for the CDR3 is TGTGCCAGCAGCGTATCGTCCAGAGGCGTAGGCGAGCAGTACTTC. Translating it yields CASSVSSRGVGEQYF.